These 17 T cell receptor beta chains were all obtained from the same sample, sequenced in a study of blood T cells in healthy people across ages. Sample-barcoded 5' priming and a J-beta primer mix drove a second PCR of 7 to 11 cycles. TCRdb reanalysed the 5' RACE reads using MiXCR and keeps one entry per CDR3 protein. Of 1.5 million to 2 million distinct CDR3 sequences detected, 49% appear once; the ten largest clones hold roughly 2%. Sequenced material: blood. The receptors derive from a woman aged 35 to 49 in good health.

The chain joins TRBV4-1 to TRBJ2-1; 7 bases match TRBD2. V dropped 3 bases and J dropped 0; count of bases not matched to a gene: 5. The length of the CDR3 is 16 residues. CDR1 and CDR2 from the germline V gene are MGHRA and YSYEKL. This CDR3 is CASSHPAGSSYNEQFF. CDR3 DNA: TGCGCCAGCAGCCACCCAGCGGGGAGCTCCTACAATGAGCAGTTCTTC.

This sequence joins TRBV7-9 and TRBJ2-4; D is unresolved. V lost 1 base to trimming and J lost 3 bases, with 10 bases between them. Germline values: CDR1 SEHNR, CDR2 FQNEAQ (reference sequence). The CDR3 length is 15 residues. CDR3 in DNA: TGTGCCAGCAGCTTAGAAGGGTTGGGCAAAAACATTCAGTACTTC. This gives the protein CASSLEGLGKNIQYF.

Notes on this clonotype: One end of the junction is discordant with germline, which a read error may explain. The chain recombines TRBV7-9 with TRBJ2-4; TRBD2 might be the D (6 bases). The DNA matches TRBJ2-5 better at its end, which makes the J call doubtful. The CDR3 length is 11 residues. The germline CDR1 and CDR2 sequences are SEHNR and FQNEAQ (reference sequence). CDR3 region: CVSIGGETQYF. The CDR3 DNA is TGTGTCAGCATTGGAGGGGAGACCCAGTACTTC.

The rearrangement uses TRBV27 and TRBJ1-2; D not resolved. V lost 5 bases to trimming and J lost 2 bases, with 15 bases between them. Germline V gives CDR1 MNHEY, CDR2 SMNVEV (reference sequence). The CDR3 has 15 residues. CDR3 nucleotide sequence: TGTGCCAGCAGTACCACCCCACGGGGAAACTATGGCTACACCTTC. It translates to CASSTTPRGNYGYTF.

The chain has TRBV18 and TRBJ2-1, with TRBD2 matching 14 bases. CDR1 is KGHSH, CDR2 LQKENI, per germline. The CDR3 consists of 17 residues. V lost 2 bases, J lost 7 bases, and 7 bases stayed unmatched. The CDR3 sequence: CASSPLAGTSGRNEQFF. Written as DNA, the CDR3 is TGTGCCAGCTCACCATTAGCTGGGACTAGCGGGAGAAATGAGCAGTTCTTC.

The chain combines TRBV6-6 with TRBJ2-1; 9 bases map to TRBD2. The V and J ends lost 8 bases and 7 bases, in that order; junction bases with no gene match: 9. This CDR3 contains 14 residues. Germline V CDR1 and CDR2: MNHNY, SVGAGI (reference sequence). DNA for the CDR3: TGTGCCAGCCGAGGGGCGGGGGGGAAGAATGAGCAGTTCTTC. It codes for CASRGAGGKNEQFF.

This clonotype occurred a few times. The chain combines TRBV6-6 with TRBJ1-2, with D tentatively TRBD1 (5 bases). From germline, CDR1 is MNHNY and CDR2 SVGAGI (reference sequence). The ends were cut back, 7 bases at V and 4 bases at J, with 16 bases in the middle. This CDR3 spans 14 amino acids. CDR3 in amino acids: CASNDRGWGYGYTF. As DNA, the CDR3 is TGTGCCAGCAACGACAGAGGGTGGGGCTATGGCTACACCTTC.

With regard to this clonotype: The junction departs from germline at one end; a sequencing error may be responsible. This chain uses TRBV29-1 with TRBJ2-1; D possibly matches TRBD1 or TRBD2 (6 bases each). The CDR3 has 13 residues. From germline, CDR1 is SQVTM and CDR2 ANQGSEA. This CDR3 is CSSTGAGGGERFF. Here the CDR3 DNA reads TGCAGCTCAACAGGTGCCGGGGGCGGTGAGCGGTTCTTC.

This chain connects TRBV10-3 to TRBJ2-7; 7 nucleotides match TRBD1. This CDR3 comprises 13 residues. The germline CDR1 and CDR2 sequences are ENHRY and SYGVKD. V gave up 6 bases and J gave up 3 bases; unmatched junction bases: 5. The CDR3 spells CAISPGTDYEQYF. The CDR3, as DNA: TGTGCCATCAGCCCCGGGACAGACTACGAGCAGTACTTC.

The chain couples TRBV18 to TRBJ1-5; 7 bases align to TRBD1. Germline V CDR1 and CDR2: KGHSH, LQKENI. V lost 3 bases to trimming and J lost 3 bases; unmatched junction nucleotides: 2. The CDR3 totals 14 residues. This chain's CDR3 is CASSPDRANQPQHF. CDR3 coding DNA: TGTGCCAGCTCACCTGACAGGGCCAATCAGCCCCAGCATTTT.

This chain uses TRBV7-2 with TRBJ2-3; D not certain. Germline values: CDR1 SGHTA, CDR2 FQGNSA. The V end lost 5 bases, the J end lost 4 bases, and 22 bases lay between the germline ends. This CDR3 has 17 amino acids. CDR3 sequence: CASSLTAQGLGPDTQYF. CDR3 coding DNA: TGTGCCAGCAGCCTAACCGCTCAAGGCCTAGGCCCAGATACGCAGTATTTT.

In its sample, this clonotype was seen a few times. This sequence joins TRBV5-1 and TRBJ1-1; TRBD1 might be the D (5 bases). The CDR3 runs to 14 residues. Trimming left V 4 bases short and J 2 bases short, with 12 bases between. Germline values: CDR1 SGHRS, CDR2 YFSETQ. CDR3 in amino acids: CASSKTATNTEAFF. Written as DNA, the CDR3 is TGCGCCAGCAGCAAGACAGCAACCAACACTGAAGCTTTCTTT.

V gene TRBV27 combines with J gene TRBJ2-7, with D possibly being TRBD1 (6 bases). The end of the DNA aligns better with TRBJ2-4, so the J call may be wrong. CDR1 and CDR2 from the germline V gene are MNHEY and SMNVEV (reference sequence). CDR3 length equals 15 residues. CDR3 coding DNA: TGTGCCAGCAGTTTATCCGTTGACAGGCGAAACATTCAGTACTTC. This encodes CASSLSVDRRNIQYF.

The chain has TRBV11-2 and TRBJ1-4; 7 nucleotides match TRBD1. The CDR3 runs 15 residues. Germline CDR1 reads SGHAT; CDR2 reads FQNNGV. The V gene end was trimmed by 5 bases and the J gene end by 4 bases; junction bases not matched to a gene: 7. The CDR3 loop is CASSIPGQINEKLFF. In nucleotides, the CDR3 is TGTGCCAGCAGCATACCGGGACAGATTAATGAAAAACTGTTTTTT.

V and J are TRBV20-1 and TRBJ1-5, with 8 bases fitting TRBD1. The CDR3 spans 18 residues. Unmatched junction bases numbered 10, after V lost 0 bases and J lost 0 bases. CDR1 and CDR2 (germline): DFQATT, SNEGSKA (reference sequence). The CDR3 loop reads CSARDHTGGVNSNQPQHF. CDR3 in DNA: TGCAGTGCTAGAGATCATACAGGGGGGGTGAATAGCAATCAGCCCCAGCATTTT.

This clonotype showed up just a few times. The chain recombines TRBV12-3 or TRBV12-4 with TRBJ2-3, with D perhaps TRBD1 (6 bases). This CDR3 has 15 residues. Deletions cut 2 bases from V and 2 bases from J, with 11 bases between. The CDR3 DNA reads TGTGCCAGCAGTTTACAGGGGACATTCACAGATACGCAGTATTTT. Protein sequence: CASSLQGTFTDTQYF.

The V gene is TRBV4-2, the J gene TRBJ2-5; 9 positions agree with TRBD2. Unmatched junction bases numbered 8, after V lost 4 bases and J lost 5 bases. This CDR3 contains 15 residues. CDR1 and CDR2 (germline): LGHNA, YNFKEQ. For the CDR3, the DNA is TGTGCCAGCAGCCGATCCGCGGGGGGGCCGGAGACCCAGTACTTC. As protein: CASSRSAGGPETQYF.